Presented here are 2 T cell receptor beta chains from one specimen sequenced in a study of cytomegalovirus exposure and HLA in healthy donors. It was with 60 Vbeta and 13 Jbeta primers that the PCR ran. Sequenced by immunoSEQ multiplex PCR; TCRdb stores in-frame clones only, minus some. This repertoire shows roughly 130,000 clones, less than 85% found once; its top ten account for around 2.1%. The sample was PBMCs. These TCRs come from a woman in her thirties or forties in good health and CMV-seropositive.

This sequence joins TRBV28 and TRBJ1-2, with 8 bases matching TRBD1. The CDR3 consists of 14 residues. The V and J ends lost 3 bases and 6 bases, in that order; junction bases with no gene match: 6. The V gene's germline CDR1 is MDHEN and CDR2 SYDVKM. CDR3 sequence reads: CASSFRDRTDGYTF. The CDR3 bases are TGTGCCAGCAGTTTCCGGGACAGGACAGATGGCTACACCTTC.

The rearrangement uses TRBV6-6 and TRBJ2-1, with 12 bases that match TRBD2. V trimming: 8 bases; J trimming: 7 bases; junction bases outside the gene matches: 9. This CDR3 contains 15 residues. Germline loops: CDR1 MNHNY, CDR2 SVGAGI (reference sequence). The chain's CDR3 is CASRPSGGEVNEQFF. CDR3 DNA sequence: TGTGCCAGCCGTCCTAGCGGGGGGGAGGTGAATGAGCAGTTCTTC.